This is a list of T cell receptor beta chains from one sample in a study of blood T cell repertoires in COVID-19. Produced via immunoSEQ multiplex PCR; TCRdb's table is partial and in-frame only. The sample holds about 190,000 clones; about 88% are singletons and the top ten take around an eighth. Sequencing was performed on peripheral blood. The receptors were gathered from a man younger than 40 with active or convalescent COVID-19. The conserved cysteine and the conserved F or W are not part of the CDR3 here. Fields, in order: CDR3 length, D gene, V gene, CDR3 protein. The D gene is left open where the match is weak.

16 | TRBD2 | TRBV5-1 | ASSLYSLAGGPGNEQF
15 | TRBD1 | TRBV9 | ASSGQGVSSYNSPLH
13 | NA | TRBV11-3 | ASSLGQVGEDTQY
14 | TRBD1 | TRBV11-2 | ASSGSYSPGGSPLH
14 | TRBD1 | TRBV24-1 | ATSDLKGADGDTQY
15 | TRBD1 | TRBV18 | ASSRGAGTGTFYGYT
14 | NA | TRBV19 | ASSRGQGWGHNEQF
14 | TRBD1 | TRBV27 | ASSPGDRVSNQPQH
16 | TRBD1 | TRBV28 | ASSSPTGTAISNQPQH
14 | TRBD2 | TRBV6-1 | ASSVTGTSGYNEQF
13 | TRBD1 | TRBV6-5 | ASAGQRTGGYGYT
12 | TRBD1 | TRBV12-5 | ASGLDRQGGKDF
15 | TRBD1 | TRBV5-1 | ASRSGQGAYPGNEQF
11 | NA | TRBV5-6 | ASSHGGNQPQH
11 | NA | TRBV3-1/TRBV3-2 | ASGYGSSYEQY
14 | TRBD1 | TRBV5-1 | ASSIRPVTGGDGYT
10 | NA | TRBV19 | ATRVRDNEQF
13 | NA | TRBV7-9 | ASSPTGLFGNTIY
11 | NA | TRBV12-3/TRBV12-4 | ASHRAMNTEAF
13 | NA | TRBV7-3 | ASSRKSGNTGELF
12 | TRBD1 | TRBV19 | ASSQQGGNSPLH
12 | NA | TRBV7-2 | ASSLGLASYEQY
13 | NA | TRBV7-2 | ASSEQGSGVGGYT
13 | NA | TRBV5-8 | ASSRTESFNQPQH
12 | TRBD2 | TRBV5-6 | ASTVAGIEYEQY
11 | TRBD1 | TRBV25-1 | ASRDRGYNEQF
12 | TRBD2 | TRBV30 | AWILAGGADTQY
16 | TRBD2 | TRBV9 | ASSAPKREGSSYNEQF
12 | TRBD1 | TRBV19 | ASSNRGLNYGYT
15 | NA | TRBV7-8 | ASSLLGPRGRDEKLF
10 | NA | TRBV27 | ASSSGSTEAF
11 | TRBD1 | TRBV28 | ASRSGTGDEQF
12 | NA | TRBV2 | ASSATGLGTEAF
11 | NA | TRBV12-5 | ASGGDGGNTIY
11 | NA | TRBV6-5 | ASSYREDTEAF
12 | TRBD2 | TRBV29-1 | SVEGLAGGEIQY
10 | NA | TRBV6-5 | ASRRGYTEAF
15 | TRBD2 | TRBV7-3 | ASSPSGGAQSTGELF
12 | NA | TRBV4-1 | ASSGDSLNEKLF
11 | NA | TRBV5-6 | ASSLRGGVKLF
10 | NA | TRBV29-1 | SVEKEGTEAF
10 | NA | TRBV12-3/TRBV12-4 | ASSFVRGEQF